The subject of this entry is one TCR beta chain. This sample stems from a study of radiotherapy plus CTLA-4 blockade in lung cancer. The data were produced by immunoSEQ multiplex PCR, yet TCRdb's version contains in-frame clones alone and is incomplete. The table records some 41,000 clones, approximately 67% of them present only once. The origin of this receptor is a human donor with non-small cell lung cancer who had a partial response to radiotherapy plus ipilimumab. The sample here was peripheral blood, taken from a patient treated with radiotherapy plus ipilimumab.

The CDR3 loop reads CASSQDLANYGYTF. In nucleotides, the CDR3 is TGTGCCAGCAGCCAAGATCTAGCTAACTATGGCTACACCTTC. The rearrangement links TRBV14 to TRBJ1-2; the D is unclear. The CDR3 consists of 14 residues. Trimming took 0 bases from V and 0 from J, leaving 5 bases between them. The germline V gene encodes CDR1 SGHDN and CDR2 FVKESK.